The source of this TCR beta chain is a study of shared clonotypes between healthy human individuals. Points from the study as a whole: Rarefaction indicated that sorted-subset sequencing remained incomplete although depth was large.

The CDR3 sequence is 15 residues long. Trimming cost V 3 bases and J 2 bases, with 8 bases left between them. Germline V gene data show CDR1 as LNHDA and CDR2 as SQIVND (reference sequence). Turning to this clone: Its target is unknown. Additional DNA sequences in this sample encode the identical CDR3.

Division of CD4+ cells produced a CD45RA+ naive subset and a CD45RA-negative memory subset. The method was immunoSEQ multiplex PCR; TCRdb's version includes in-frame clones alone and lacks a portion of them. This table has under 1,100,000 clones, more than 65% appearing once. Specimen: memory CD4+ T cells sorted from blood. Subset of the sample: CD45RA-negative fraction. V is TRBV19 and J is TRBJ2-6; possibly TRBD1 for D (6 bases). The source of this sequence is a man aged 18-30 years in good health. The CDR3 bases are TGTGCCAGTAGTATTTCAGGGGCTGGGGCCAACGTCCTGACTTTC. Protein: CASSISGAGANVLTF.